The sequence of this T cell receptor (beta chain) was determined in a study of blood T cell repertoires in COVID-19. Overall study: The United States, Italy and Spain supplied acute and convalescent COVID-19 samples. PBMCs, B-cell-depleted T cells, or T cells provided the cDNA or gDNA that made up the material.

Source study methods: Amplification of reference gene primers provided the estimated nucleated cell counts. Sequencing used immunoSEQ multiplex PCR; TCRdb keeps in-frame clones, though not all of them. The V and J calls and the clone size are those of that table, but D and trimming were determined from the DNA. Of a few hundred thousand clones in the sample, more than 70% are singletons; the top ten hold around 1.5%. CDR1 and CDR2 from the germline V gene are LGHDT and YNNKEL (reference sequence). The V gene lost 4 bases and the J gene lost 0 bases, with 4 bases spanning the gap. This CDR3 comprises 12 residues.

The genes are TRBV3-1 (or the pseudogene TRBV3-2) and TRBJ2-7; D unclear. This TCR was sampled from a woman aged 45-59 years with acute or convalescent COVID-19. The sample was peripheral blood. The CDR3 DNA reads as TGTGCCAGCAGCCTAGTCTCCTACGAGCAGTACTTC. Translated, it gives CASSLVSYEQYF.